This T cell receptor (beta chain) is drawn from a study of OX40 agonist ivuxolimab in advanced cancers. Overall study context: Partial responses were recorded for three patients, including one with hepatocellular carcinoma and two with cutaneous melanoma. Study-wide results and limits: Certain nonresponding patients likewise had low normalized T-cell clonal expansion.

V was pared by 0 bases and J by 7 bases, with 10 bases between. Germline V gene data show CDR1 as LNHDA and CDR2 as SQIVND (reference sequence). The CDR3 extends over 14 amino acids. Concerning this clone: The antigen is undetermined.

TCRdb keeps only in-frame clones here, not all; method: immunoSEQ multiplex PCR. The data hold 35,000 to 40,000 clones, with about nine tenths observed a single time. The source was CD4+ or CD8+ T cells sorted from blood, collected in a trial of the OX40 agonist ivuxolimab. The origin of this receptor is an adult with an advanced solid tumor such as melanoma, head and neck, liver or kidney cancer. J is TRBJ1-5 and V is TRBV19; no firm D call. The CDR3 DNA is TGTGCCAGTAGTATAGATCTTGTGACCCAGCCCCAGCATTTT. It yields the protein CASSIDLVTQPQHF.